This T cell receptor beta chain was documented in a study of blood T cell repertoires in COVID-19. In the study overall: Sites across the United States, Italy and Spain contributed samples from acute and convalescent COVID-19. PBMCs, B-cell-depleted T cells, or T cells were the source of the cDNA or gDNA that made up the material.

In the case of this clone: Within the sample, other DNA sequences also encode this same CDR3.

In the authors' methods: From reference gene primer amplification, estimates of nucleated cell counts were derived. The protocol was immunoSEQ multiplex PCR, while the TCRdb copy is restricted to in-frame clones and leaves out a portion. V, J and clone size derive from that table, while D and trimming were established from the DNA sequence. In the table there are under 300,000 clones, approximately 83% of which are singletons. The V end lost 6 bases, the J end lost 1 base, and 10 bases lay between the germline ends. CDR1 and CDR2 (germline): MNHEY, SVGAGI. The CDR3 length is 13 residues. Source material: peripheral blood. This clonotype originated in a woman in her fifties or sixties who had recovered from COVID-19. The V and J genes are TRBV6-5 and TRBJ2-7, with D perhaps TRBD1 (6 bases). CDR3 loop: CASRGAGSYEQYF. The CDR3 region has the DNA TGTGCCAGCAGGGGGGCTGGATCCTACGAGCAGTACTTC.